A selection of T cell receptor beta chains follows, all from one sample in a study of T cell responses to AZD1222 COVID-19 vaccine. Profiled with immunoSEQ multiplex PCR; TCRdb holds only in-frame clones, not every one. The profile covers 100,000 or so clones, with more than 75% appearing a single time and roughly 10% taken by the ten largest. The material was peripheral blood, obtained 28 days after the second AZD1222 dose. These receptors were obtained from an adult who received the AZD1222 COVID-19 vaccine. Both conserved end residues are part of each CDR3. The D gene is left open where the match is weak. Not all rows give a size; the values are once, few, many and, for expanded clones, a class.

>-|-|TRBJ2-1|TRBV7-9
CASRANRDAASYNEQFF
TGTGCCAGCAGGGCTAACCGGGACGCGGCGTCCTACAATGAGCAGTTCTTC
>TRBD2|once|TRBJ2-7|TRBV3-1/TRBV3-2
CASSQGVTSGDSYEQYF
TGTGCCAGCAGCCAAGGTGTGACTAGCGGGGACTCCTACGAGCAGTACTTC
>-|-|TRBJ1-1|TRBV7-2
CASSSGAFNTEAFF
TGTGCCAGCAGCTCAGGGGCCTTTAACACTGAAGCTTTCTTT
>TRBD1|few|TRBJ2-1|TRBV10-3
CAISEERGLADVSDEQFF
TGTGCCATCAGTGAAGAGAGGGGGCTAGCAGACGTATCCGATGAGCAGTTCTTC
>-|-|TRBJ1-1|TRBV12-3/TRBV12-4
CASSPMGVTEAFF
TGTGCCAGCAGCCCTATGGGGGTCACTGAAGCTTTCTTT
>TRBD1|-|TRBJ2-2|TRBV10-3
CAVETPGQGAGADTGELFF
TGTGCCGTCGAGACACCGGGACAGGGGGCTGGTGCGGACACCGGGGAGCTGTTTTTT
>TRBD2|-|TRBJ2-4|TRBV24-1
CATSDFSGLAVYF
TGTGCCACCAGTGATTTCTCTGGACTAGCGGTATACTTC
>TRBD1|once|TRBJ2-3|TRBV7-2
CASSSDRAAGWTQYF
TGTGCCAGCAGCTCGGACAGGGCAGCCGGGTGGACGCAGTATTTT
>-|-|TRBJ1-3|TRBV3-1/TRBV3-2
CASRQKTVLSGNTIYF
TGTGCCAGCAGACAAAAGACGGTTCTCTCTGGAAACACCATATATTTT
>TRBD2|-|TRBJ2-5|TRBV5-4
CASSHRTSGRGETQYF
TGTGCCAGCAGCCATCGGACTAGCGGGAGGGGAGAGACCCAGTACTTC
>-|-|TRBJ1-2|TRBV5-1
CASSARDTRDGYTF
TGCGCCAGCAGCGCAAGGGACACAAGGGATGGCTACACCTTC
>TRBD1|-|TRBJ2-7|TRBV27
CASSHAGTGVHEQYF
TGTGCCAGCAGCCACGCCGGGACAGGGGTCCACGAGCAGTACTTC
>-|-|TRBJ1-2|TRBV19
CASSTGVNYGYTF
TGTGCCAGTAGTACGGGAGTAAACTATGGCTACACCTTC
>-|-|TRBJ1-2|TRBV3-1/TRBV3-2
CASSPDTYGYTF
TGTGCCAGCAGCCCGGACACCTATGGCTACACCTTC
>TRBD2|once|TRBJ2-7|TRBV5-1
CASSPWGGSYEQYF
TGCGCCAGCAGCCCCTGGGGGGGCTCCTACGAGCAGTACTTC
>-|-|TRBJ1-1|TRBV6-2/TRBV6-3
CASSPTVNTEAFF
TGTGCCAGCAGTCCGACTGTGAACACTGAAGCTTTCTTT
>TRBD2|-|TRBJ2-7|TRBV11-2
CASSLGEGNEQYF
TGTGCCAGCAGCTTGGGGGAGGGAAACGAGCAGTACTTC
>-|-|TRBJ1-2|TRBV7-2
CASSRDGINYGYTF
TGTGCCAGCAGCCGGGACGGAATTAACTATGGCTACACCTTC
>-|once|TRBJ1-4|TRBV7-9
CASSRSTATNEKLFF
TGTGCCAGCAGCCGGTCGACCGCAACTAATGAAAAACTGTTTTTT
>TRBD1|-|TRBJ1-5|TRBV28
CASSLTGYSNQPQHF
TGTGCCAGCAGCCTGACAGGGTATAGCAATCAGCCCCAGCATTTT